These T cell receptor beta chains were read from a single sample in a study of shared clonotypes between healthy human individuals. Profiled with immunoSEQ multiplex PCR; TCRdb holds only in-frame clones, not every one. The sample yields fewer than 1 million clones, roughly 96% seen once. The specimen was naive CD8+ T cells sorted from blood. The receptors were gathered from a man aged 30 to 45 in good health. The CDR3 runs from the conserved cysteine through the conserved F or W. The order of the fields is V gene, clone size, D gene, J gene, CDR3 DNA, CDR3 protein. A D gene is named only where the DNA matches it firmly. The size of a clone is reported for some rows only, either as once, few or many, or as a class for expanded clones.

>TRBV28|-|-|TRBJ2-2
TGTGCCAGTAGAGAAGTCGGTATTGGCACCGGGGAGCTGTTTTTT
CASREVGIGTGELFF
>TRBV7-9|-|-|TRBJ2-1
TGTGCCAGCAGCTTATTGGGTGAGCAGTTCTTC
CASSLLGEQFF
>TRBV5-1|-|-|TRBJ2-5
TGCGCCAGCAGCTTGGGGGACAGGAATCGGACTAGCGTACAAGAGACCCAGTACTTC
CASSLGDRNRTSVQETQYF
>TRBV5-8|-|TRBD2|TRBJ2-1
TGTGCCAGCCGGAGGGAGCGGGACTCCTACAATGAGCAGTTCTTC
CASRRERDSYNEQFF
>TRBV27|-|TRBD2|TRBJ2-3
TGTGCCAGCAGTTTATTTACTAGCGGGAGGGATACGCAGTATTTT
CASSLFTSGRDTQYF
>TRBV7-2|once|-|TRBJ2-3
TGTGCCAGCAGCTTCTATCTCCAAATCACAGATACGCAGTATTTT
CASSFYLQITDTQYF
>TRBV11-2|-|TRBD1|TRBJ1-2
TGTGCCAGCAGGACAGAGAAGAACAGGGGTGACGTTGGCTACACCTTC
CASRTEKNRGDVGYTF
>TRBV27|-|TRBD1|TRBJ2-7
TGTGCCAGCAGTCCCTACAGGGGCGCCTACGAGCAGTACTTC
CASSPYRGAYEQYF
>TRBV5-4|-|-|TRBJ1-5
TGTGCCAGCAGCTTTGGTGAGGGTCAGCCCCAGCATTTT
CASSFGEGQPQHF
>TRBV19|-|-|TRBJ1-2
TGTGCCAGTAGTATAGGTGGAGGCTACACCTTC
CASSIGGGYTF
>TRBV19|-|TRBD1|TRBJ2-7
TGTGCCAGTAGTGGACAGGGCCCTGAGCAGTACTTC
CASSGQGPEQYF
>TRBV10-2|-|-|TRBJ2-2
TGCGCCAGCAGTGACCTTGGCAGGGGGGCCACGAACACCGGGGAGCTGTTTTTT
CASSDLGRGATNTGELFF
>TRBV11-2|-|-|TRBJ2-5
TGTGCCAGCAGCTTAGGACAGTCACAAGAGACCCAGTACTTC
CASSLGQSQETQYF
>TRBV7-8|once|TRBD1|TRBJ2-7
TGTGCCAGCAGCTACGGACAGGGTAGCTCCTACGAGCAGTACTTC
CASSYGQGSSYEQYF
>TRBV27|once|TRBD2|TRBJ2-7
TGTGCCAGCCGCCGGGGGGTCAACGAGCAGTACTTC
CASRRGVNEQYF
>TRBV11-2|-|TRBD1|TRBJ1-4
TGTGCCAGCAGCAAGACAGGGAGTAATGAAAAACTGTTTTTT
CASSKTGSNEKLFF
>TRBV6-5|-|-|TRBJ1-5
TGTGCCAGCAGTTTTTTAGGGGGGCCCCAGCATTTT
CASSFLGGPQHF
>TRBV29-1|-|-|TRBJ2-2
TGCACCTGCTCGGCCGGGGAGCTGTTTTTT
CTCSAGELFF
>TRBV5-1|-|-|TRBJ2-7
TGCGCCAGCAGCTTGGAGCGATTATCCTACGAGCAGTACTTC
CASSLERLSYEQYF
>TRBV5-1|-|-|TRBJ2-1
TGCGCCAGCAGCCCGACGGACAGTTACAATGAGCAGTTCTTC
CASSPTDSYNEQFF
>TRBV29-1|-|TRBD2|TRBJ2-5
TGCAGCGTTGAAAGGACCGGGAGGGCCGAAGAGACCCAGTACTTC
CSVERTGRAEETQYF
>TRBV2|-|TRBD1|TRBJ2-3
TGTGCCAGCAGTGAAGTAGACAGGGGGCGCAAGGATACGCAGTATTTT
CASSEVDRGRKDTQYF
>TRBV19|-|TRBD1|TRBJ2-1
TGTGCCAGTAGTTCGGGACAGAACAATGAGCAGTTCTTC
CASSSGQNNEQFF
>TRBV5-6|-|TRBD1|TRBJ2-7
TGTGCCAGCCGGTCCAGGGGACAGGGAAGCTACGAGCAGTACTTC
CASRSRGQGSYEQYF
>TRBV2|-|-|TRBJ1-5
TGTGCCAGCAGGTGGCAATATAGCAATCAGCCCCAGCATTTT
CASRWQYSNQPQHF
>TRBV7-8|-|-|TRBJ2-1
TGTGCCAGCAGCTTAAGGGCCTACAATGAGCAGTTCTTC
CASSLRAYNEQFF
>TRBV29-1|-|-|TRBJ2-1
TGCAGCGTCAACGGACTAGGGGGCAATGAGCAGTTCTTC
CSVNGLGGNEQFF
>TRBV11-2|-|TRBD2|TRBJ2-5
TGTGCCAGCAGCTCCTCCGCCCGTAGCGGGGGAGAGCCCCAAGAGACCCAGTACTTC
CASSSSARSGGEPQETQYF
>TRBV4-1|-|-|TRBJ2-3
TGCGCCAGCAGCCAAGGCGACACCACCACAGATACGCAGTATTTT
CASSQGDTTTDTQYF
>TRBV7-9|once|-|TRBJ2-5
TGTGCCAGCAGCCCCGAACACATACAGCGGTTAGAGACCCAGTACTTC
CASSPEHIQRLETQYF
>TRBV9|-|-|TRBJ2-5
TGTGCCAGCAGCGCCCCGCTGAAGGAGCCGCAAGAAGAGACCCAGTACTTC
CASSAPLKEPQEETQYF
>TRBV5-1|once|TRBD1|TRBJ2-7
TGCGCCAGCAGTCCGGACAGGGGGCTTGCCTACGAGCAGTACTTC
CASSPDRGLAYEQYF
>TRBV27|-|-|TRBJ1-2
TGTGCCAGCGGACTCAAGGCCCTAAGCAACTATGGCTACACCTTC
CASGLKALSNYGYTF
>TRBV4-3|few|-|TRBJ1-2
TGCGCCAGCAGCCAAGTGGGAGGGACCTATGGCTACACCTTC
CASSQVGGTYGYTF
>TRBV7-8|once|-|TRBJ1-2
TGTGCCAGCAGCGATAGAGGGGTGAACTATGGCTACACCTTC
CASSDRGVNYGYTF
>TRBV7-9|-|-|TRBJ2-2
TGTGCCAGCAGCCACAACACCGGGGAGCTGTTTTTT
CASSHNTGELFF
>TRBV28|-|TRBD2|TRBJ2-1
TGTGCCAGCAGTTTACCAGCGGGACTAAATGAGCAGTTCTTC
CASSLPAGLNEQFF
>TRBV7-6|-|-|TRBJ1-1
TGTGCCAGCAGCCCGTCCTCGGGGGACACTGAAGCTTTCTTT
CASSPSSGDTEAFF
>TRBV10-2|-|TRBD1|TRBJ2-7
TGCGCCAGCAGGGGGGCCCGGGACAGGGACTATAGCTCCTACGAGCAGTACTTC
CASRGARDRDYSSYEQYF
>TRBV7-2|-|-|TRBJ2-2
TGTGCCAGCAGCTTTCCCGCCGGGGAGCTGTTTTTT
CASSFPAGELFF
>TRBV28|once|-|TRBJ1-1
TGTGCCAGCAGTTTCATCCTAGGAGGGGTCCCTGAAGCTTTCTTT
CASSFILGGVPEAFF
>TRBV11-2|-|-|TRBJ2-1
TGTGCCAGCAGCTTAGGACCGGGGCCCTCCTACAATGAGCAGTTCTTC
CASSLGPGPSYNEQFF
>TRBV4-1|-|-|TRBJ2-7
TGCGCCAGCAGCCAAGTTCCGGATGGCAACGAGCAGTACTTC
CASSQVPDGNEQYF
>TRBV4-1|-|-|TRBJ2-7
TGCGCCAGCAGCCTCACGACTAGAAGTGGCTACGAGCAGTACTTC
CASSLTTRSGYEQYF
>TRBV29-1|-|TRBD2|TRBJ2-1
TGCAGCTTACCACTAGCGGGAGGGCCGAATGAGCAGTTCTTC
CSLPLAGGPNEQFF
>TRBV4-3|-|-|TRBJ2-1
TGCGCCAGCAGCCAAGAGTCAGCGGCCCCTTACAATGAGCAGTTCTTC
CASSQESAAPYNEQFF